The rows below give T cell receptor beta chains drawn from one sample of a study of breast tumors, draining lymph nodes, adjacent tissues. TCRdb itself ran the multiplex PCR reads through MiXCR, one entry per CDR3 protein. The sample includes about 47,000 distinct CDR3 sequences, more than 20% of them seen just once. Sequencing was carried out using breast tumor tissue. The source is a female donor with breast cancer. Some clones in this sample may be carry-over from other donors' samples. The CDR3 runs from the conserved cysteine through the conserved F or W. The D gene is left open where the match is weak. For some rows the clone size is stated as once, few or many, or as a class when expanded; others skip it.

v_call	j_call	d_call	clone_size	cdr3_aa	cdr3_nt
TRBV7-3	TRBJ1-2	.	many	CASSLGRGDGYTF	TGTGCCAGCAGCTTGGGGAGGGGGGACGGCTACACCTTC
TRBV7-9	TRBJ2-1	.	few	CASSLAPFEQFF	TGTGCCAGCAGCTTAGCTCCCTTTGAGCAGTTCTTC
TRBV2	TRBJ1-6	TRBD1	.	CASNRDRNSPLHF	TGTGCCAGCAACCGGGACAGAAATTCACCCCTCCACTTT
TRBV2	TRBJ2-7	.	medium-sized	CASSGGAYEQYF	TGTGCCAGCAGTGGGGGGGCCTACGAGCAGTACTTC
TRBV2	TRBJ1-2	TRBD1	many	CASKTGSETF	TGTGCCAGCAAGACAGGGTCGGAGACCTTC
TRBV5-5	TRBJ1-5	.	many	CASRSAGGGQPQHF	TGTGCCAGCAGAAGTGCGGGGGGCGGCCAGCCCCAGCATTTT
TRBV19	TRBJ2-3	.	.	CASSPRPFTQYF	TGTGCCAGTAGTCCGAGGCCATTTACGCAGTATTTT
TRBV19	TRBJ2-5	.	many	CASGLGETQYF	TGTGCCAGCGGATTGGGGGAGACCCAGTACTTC
TRBV4-1	TRBJ1-6	.	once	CASSSGGHSPLHF	TGCGCCAGCAGCAGTGGGGGACATTCACCCCTCCACTTT
TRBV9	TRBJ1-3	.	many	CASSPEGSGNTIYF	TGTGCCAGCAGCCCCGAGGGGTCTGGAAACACCATATATTTT
TRBV2	TRBJ2-1	TRBD1	.	CASSPGQVLFYKQFF	TGTGCCAGCAGTCCCGGACAGGTACTCTTCTATAAGCAGTTCTTC
TRBV19	TRBJ2-6	.	many	CASSLRESGANVLTF	TGTGCCAGTAGCTTAAGGGAGTCTGGGGCCAACGTCCTGACTTTC
TRBV20-1	TRBJ2-7	TRBD1	medium-sized	CSATSGTGHYEQYF	TGCAGTGCTACCTCCGGGACAGGGCACTACGAGCAGTACTTC
TRBV20-1	TRBJ1-5	.	many	CSVQAGLYSNQPQHF	TGCAGTGTACAGGCAGGGCTTTATAGCAATCAGCCCCAGCATTTT
TRBV4-2	TRBJ2-7	.	.	CASSQWSSSYEQYF	TGTGCCAGCAGCCAGTGGAGTAGCTCCTACGAGCAGTACTTC
TRBV9	TRBJ2-1	TRBD2	few	CASSVSGLAGVDEQFF	TGTGCCAGCAGCGTATCCGGACTAGCGGGAGTGGATGAGCAGTTCTTC
TRBV12-3/TRBV12-4	TRBJ1-3	.	many	CASSIGRTQVGNTIYF	TGTGCCAGCAGTATTGGAAGGACTCAAGTGGGAAACACCATATATTTT
TRBV18	TRBJ1-4	.	many	CASSSGGEKLFF	TGTGCCAGCTCATCGGGTGGTGAAAAACTGTTTTTT
TRBV6-5	TRBJ1-2	.	many	CASSPGIWYYGYTF	TGTGCCAGCAGCCCCGGGATTTGGTACTATGGCTACACCTTC
TRBV27	TRBJ2-5	TRBD2	.	CASSLSTPSGSRETQYF	TGTGCCAGCAGTTTATCGACGCCTAGCGGGAGCAGAGAGACCCAGTACTTC
TRBV11-3	TRBJ2-1	TRBD1	many	CASSHYLGQGSSGQFF	TGTGCCAGCAGCCATTATTTGGGACAGGGGTCCTCAGGGCAGTTCTTC
TRBV10-2	TRBJ1-6	TRBD1	.	CASRGQPLEPLHF	TGCGCCAGCAGGGGACAGCCTCTTGAACCCCTCCACTTT
TRBV20-1	TRBJ2-5	.	many	CSARDGDPVETQYF	TGCAGTGCTAGAGATGGGGACCCCGTGGAGACCCAGTACTTC
TRBV2	TRBJ2-1	TRBD1	many	CASSQGVGNEQFF	TGTGCCAGCAGTCAGGGGGTAGGCAATGAGCAGTTCTTC
TRBV6-5	TRBJ2-7	.	many	CASSYSSEGGREGEQYF	TGTGCCAGCAGTTACTCGTCGGAGGGAGGACGAGAGGGCGAGCAGTACTTC
TRBV2	TRBJ1-5	TRBD1	medium-sized	CASRVTGGVNQPQHF	TGTGCCAGCAGGGTGACAGGGGGCGTCAATCAGCCCCAGCATTTT
TRBV10-3	TRBJ1-2	.	many	CAISDLVTDGYTF	TGTGCCATCAGTGATTTAGTGACAGATGGCTACACCTTC